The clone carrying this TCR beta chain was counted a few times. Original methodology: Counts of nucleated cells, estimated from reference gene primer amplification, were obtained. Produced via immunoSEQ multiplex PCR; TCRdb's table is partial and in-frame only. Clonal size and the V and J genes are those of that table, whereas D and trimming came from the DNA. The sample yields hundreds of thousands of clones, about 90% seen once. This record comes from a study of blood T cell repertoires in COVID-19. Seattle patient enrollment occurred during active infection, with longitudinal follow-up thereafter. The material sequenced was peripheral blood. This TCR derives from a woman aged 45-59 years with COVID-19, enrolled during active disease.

The CDR3 DNA reads TGTGCCACCAGTGATGCAATAGCGGGAAGTTTCAATGAGCAGTTCTTC. It specifies CATSDAIAGSFNEQFF. The J gene is TRBJ2-1, the V gene TRBV24-1; the match to TRBD2 covers 8 bases. This CDR3 spans 16 amino acids. With 3 bases clipped from V and 6 bases from J, the junction kept 9 bases outside the gene matches. Per germline, CDR1 KGHDR and CDR2 SFDVKD.